A selection of T cell receptor beta chains follows, all from one sample in a study of CD8 T cells in Susac syndrome. TCRdb processed the immunoSEQ multiplex PCR reads anew with MiXCR; each CDR3 protein has one entry. The sample carries 160,000 or so distinct CDR3 sequences, approximately 90% recorded once. The material sequenced was CD4+ T cells from PBMCs. The receptors were sampled from a human donor in good health. The CDR3 runs from the conserved cysteine through the conserved F or W. A D gene is named only where the DNA matches it firmly. Only some rows state a clone size, as once, few, many or a class for expanded clones.

D gene | J gene | V gene | clone size | CDR3 DNA | CDR3 protein
TRBD1 | TRBJ2-3 | TRBV7-9 | - | TGTGCCAGCAGCGCGTGGACAGGGGGCAACACAGATACGCAGTATTTT | CASSAWTGGNTDTQYF
- | TRBJ1-5 | TRBV30 | - | TGTGCCTGGAGTCCCGCCAGAGATCAGCCCCAGCATTTT | CAWSPARDQPQHF
- | TRBJ2-2 | TRBV25-1 | - | TGTGCCAGCAGGGGGGTTACCGGGGAGCTGTTTTTT | CASRGVTGELFF
- | TRBJ2-1 | TRBV20-1 | - | TGCAGTGCTAGACGCGGCTACAATGAGCAGTTCTTC | CSARRGYNEQFF
- | TRBJ2-3 | TRBV14 | - | TGTGCCAGCGTGACCGTCACAGATACGCAGTATTTT | CASVTVTDTQYF
- | TRBJ1-1 | TRBV14 | - | TGTGCCAGCAGCCAATACGGGTCCACTGAAGCTTTCTTT | CASSQYGSTEAFF
TRBD2 | TRBJ2-1 | TRBV20-1 | - | TGCAGTGCTAGAGTCGGGACTAGTGGCGACAATGAGCAGTTCTTC | CSARVGTSGDNEQFF
- | TRBJ2-7 | TRBV6-5 | - | TGTGCCAGCAGTTACTCGCGGGACTACGAGCAGTACTTC | CASSYSRDYEQYF
TRBD1 | TRBJ2-1 | TRBV19 | - | TGTGCCAGCTCTGACAGGGGGCTGGGCGGTGAGCAGTTCTTC | CASSDRGLGGEQFF
- | TRBJ2-2 | TRBV6-5 | once | TGTGCCAGCAGATCTGGACGGACGAACACCGGGGAGCTGTTTTTT | CASRSGRTNTGELFF
TRBD2 | TRBJ2-2 | TRBV7-2 | - | TGTGCCAGCAGCTTAGTGGGGACTAGCGGTTCGAACACCGGGGAGCTGTTTTTT | CASSLVGTSGSNTGELFF
- | TRBJ2-3 | TRBV3-1 | - | TGTGCCAGCAGCCAAGAAGACAACACAGATACGCAGTATTTT | CASSQEDNTDTQYF
TRBD2 | TRBJ2-7 | TRBV6-5 | - | TGTGCCAGCAGTTACTCGGCTAGCGGTCCCTACGAGCAGTACTTC | CASSYSASGPYEQYF
TRBD1 | TRBJ1-5 | TRBV2 | few | TGTGCCAGCGGTGGGACAGGGGGGAATCAGCCCCAGCATTTT | CASGGTGGNQPQHF
TRBD1 | TRBJ2-1 | TRBV4-1 | once | TGCGCCAGCAGCCAAGTTGACAGGGCCCTTAACAATGAGCAGTTCTTC | CASSQVDRALNNEQFF
- | TRBJ1-3 | TRBV20-1 | - | TGCAGTGCTAGACCCCCTGGACAGGGAAACACCATATATTTT | CSARPPGQGNTIYF
TRBD1 | TRBJ2-3 | TRBV10-3 | - | TGTGCCATCAACCGCGGACAGGGCGGAGATACGCAGTATTTT | CAINRGQGGDTQYF
- | TRBJ2-2 | TRBV6-2/TRBV6-3 | once | TGTGCCAGCAAATCGTTAGCGGACACCGGGGAGCTGTTTTTT | CASKSLADTGELFF
- | TRBJ2-4 | TRBV18 | - | TGTGCCAGCTCACCCTCCGTGGGAGATGGCAAAAACATTCAGTACTTC | CASSPSVGDGKNIQYF
TRBD1 | TRBJ2-2 | TRBV20-1 | - | TGCAGTGCTATTTACGGGACAGGGGTCGGGGAGCTGTTTTTT | CSAIYGTGVGELFF
TRBD1 | TRBJ1-1 | TRBV4-3 | - | TGCGCCAGCAGCCAGGGGACAGAGAACACTGAAGCTTTCTTT | CASSQGTENTEAFF
- | TRBJ1-1 | TRBV29-1 | - | TGCAGCGTTGGGACTCCGGAGGAGGACACTGAAGCTTTCTTT | CSVGTPEEDTEAFF
- | TRBJ1-6 | TRBV7-2 | - | TGTGCCAGCAGTCGCGACAGGCCATACAATTCACCCCTCCACTTT | CASSRDRPYNSPLHF